This T cell receptor (beta chain) was identified in a study of T cells expressing NK-cell markers. As for the study in general: Cells sorted as CD3+CD56+NKG2C+, CD3+CD56+NKG2C- and CD3+CD56-NKG2C+ T cells supplied the TCR beta repertoires.

Study-level results: Topping the CD3+CD56-NKG2C+ fraction as well were these clonotypes, in a handful of donors.

It was by 5'RACE template switching with UMIs that TCR beta cDNA was made. Following a re-call of the 5' RACE reads, TCRdb has one entry per CDR3 protein and lacks DNA. This listing includes about 150,000 distinct CDR3 sequences. Concerning this clonotype: Its specificity is not known.

This CDR3 is 17 amino acids long. Germline V gene lookup returns CDR1 LNHDA and CDR2 SQIVND (reference sequence). The chain joins TRBV19 to TRBJ2-1; the D call from TCRdb, TRBD1, cannot be confirmed without DNA. The source material was blood T cells: a sorted CD56 or NKG2C T cell subset, CD4+ or CD8+ T cells, or bulk PBMC T cells (not recorded which). The receptor comes from a woman in her fifties or sixties in good health. This chain's CDR3 is CASSAASGGRAGHEQFF.